The clone carrying this TCR beta chain showed up just once. These data come from a study of blood T cell repertoires in COVID-19. Germline CDR1 and CDR2: LNHNV and YYDKDF (reference sequence). CDR3 length: 12 residues. V lost 0 bases and J 9 bases, leaving 8 bases between the germline ends. The table came from immunoSEQ multiplex PCR; TCRdb's copy has only in-frame clones and leaves some out. The sample lists approximately 350,000 clones; roughly four fifths were seen once. Source material: PBMCs or T cells enriched from blood (not recorded which). The chain links TRBV15 to TRBJ2-5, with unresolved D. This receptor was taken from a woman in her fifties or sixties who had recovered from COVID-19. In nucleotides, the CDR3 is TGTGCCACCAGCAGAGACTCAGGCCCCCAGTACTTC. It yields the protein CATSRDSGPQYF.